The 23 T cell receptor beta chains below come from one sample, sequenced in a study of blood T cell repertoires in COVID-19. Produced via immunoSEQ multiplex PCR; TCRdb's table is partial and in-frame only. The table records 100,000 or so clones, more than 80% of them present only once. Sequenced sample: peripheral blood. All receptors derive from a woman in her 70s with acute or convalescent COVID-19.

CDR3 sequence (DNA): TGCGCCAGCAGCCAAGCCCCTAGCGGGAGGCGGGAGACCCAGTACTTC. This encodes CASSQAPSGRRETQYF. V and J are TRBV4-1 and TRBJ2-5, with 11 bases aligning to TRBD2. Germline lookup yields CDR1 MGHRA and CDR2 YSYEKL. V gave up 1 base and J gave up 5 bases; unmatched junction bases: 6. The CDR3 is 16 amino acids.

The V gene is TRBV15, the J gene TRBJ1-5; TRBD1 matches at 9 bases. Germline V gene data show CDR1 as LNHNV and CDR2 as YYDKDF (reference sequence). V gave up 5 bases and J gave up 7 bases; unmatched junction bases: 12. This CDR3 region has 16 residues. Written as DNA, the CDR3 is TGTGCCACCAGCGAAGGACAGGGGATAGTAGGCCAGCCCCAGCATTTT. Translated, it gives CATSEGQGIVGQPQHF.

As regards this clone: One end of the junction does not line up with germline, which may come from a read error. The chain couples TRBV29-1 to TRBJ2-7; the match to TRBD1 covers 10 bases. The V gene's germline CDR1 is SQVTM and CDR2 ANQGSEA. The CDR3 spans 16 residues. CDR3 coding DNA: TGCAGCGTCGAAGCCACTCGGGGGACAGGGGCCTACGAGCAGTACTTC. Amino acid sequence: CSVEATRGTGAYEQYF.

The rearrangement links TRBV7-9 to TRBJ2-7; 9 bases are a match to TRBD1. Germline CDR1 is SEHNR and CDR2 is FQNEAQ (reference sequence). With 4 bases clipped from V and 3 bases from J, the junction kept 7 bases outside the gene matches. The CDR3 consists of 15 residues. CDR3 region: CASSSTGGFFYEQYF. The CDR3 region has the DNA TGTGCCAGCAGCTCGACAGGGGGATTTTTCTACGAGCAGTACTTC.

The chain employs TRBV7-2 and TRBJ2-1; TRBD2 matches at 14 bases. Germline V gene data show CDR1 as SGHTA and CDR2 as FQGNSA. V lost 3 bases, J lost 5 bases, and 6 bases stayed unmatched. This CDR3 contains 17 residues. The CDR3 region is CASSLTSGGAIDNEQFF. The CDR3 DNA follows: TGTGCCAGCAGCTTGACTAGCGGGGGGGCCATTGACAATGAGCAGTTCTTC.

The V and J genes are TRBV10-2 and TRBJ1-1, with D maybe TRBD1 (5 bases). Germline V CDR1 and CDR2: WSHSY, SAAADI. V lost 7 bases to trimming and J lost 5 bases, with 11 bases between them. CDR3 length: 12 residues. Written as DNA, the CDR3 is TGCGCCAGCACCCCAGGGATGACTGAAGCTTTCTTT. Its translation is CASTPGMTEAFF.

The CDR3 loop is CASSPHTSGRGEQYF. The DNA of the CDR3 is TGTGCCAGCAGTCCGCATACTAGCGGGAGGGGCGAGCAGTACTTC. The chain uses TRBV27 and TRBJ2-7, with 13 bases matching TRBD2. J gave up 6 bases and V 5 bases, and 7 bases lay outside the gene matches. This CDR3 has 15 residues. Germline loops: CDR1 MNHEY, CDR2 SMNVEV (reference sequence).

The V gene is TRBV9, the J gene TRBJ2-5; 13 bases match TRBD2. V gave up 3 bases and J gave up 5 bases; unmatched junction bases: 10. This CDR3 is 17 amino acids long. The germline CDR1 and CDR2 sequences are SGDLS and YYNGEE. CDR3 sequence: CASSDRGLAGTGETQYF. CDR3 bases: TGTGCCAGCAGCGATAGGGGACTAGCGGGAACGGGTGAGACCCAGTACTTC.

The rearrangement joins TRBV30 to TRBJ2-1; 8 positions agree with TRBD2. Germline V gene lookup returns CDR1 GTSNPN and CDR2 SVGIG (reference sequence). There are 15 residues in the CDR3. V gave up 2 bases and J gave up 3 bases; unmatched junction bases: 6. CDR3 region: CAWSNLAGSYNEQFF. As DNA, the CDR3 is TGTGCCTGGAGTAACCTAGCGGGTAGCTACAATGAGCAGTTCTTC.

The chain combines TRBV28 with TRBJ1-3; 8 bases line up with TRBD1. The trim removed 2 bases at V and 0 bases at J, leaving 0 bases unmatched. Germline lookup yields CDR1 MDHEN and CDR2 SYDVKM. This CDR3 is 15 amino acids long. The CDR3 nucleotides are TGTGCCAGCAGTTTAGGGACAGGCTCTGGAAACACCATATATTTT. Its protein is CASSLGTGSGNTIYF.

CDR3 loop: CASGPRPGNTEAFF. CDR3 coding DNA: TGTGCCAGCGGCCCAAGACCGGGGAACACTGAAGCTTTCTTT. The chain combines TRBV6-2 or TRBV6-3 with TRBJ1-1, with D hard to call. V shed 8 bases and J shed 1 base, with 14 bases lying between them. CDR1 and CDR2 (germline): MNHEY, SVGEGT. The CDR3 has 14 amino acids.

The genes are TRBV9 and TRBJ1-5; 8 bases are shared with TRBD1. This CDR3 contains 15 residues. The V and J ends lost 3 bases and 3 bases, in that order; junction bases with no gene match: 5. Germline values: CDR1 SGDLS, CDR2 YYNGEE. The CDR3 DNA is TGTGCCAGCAGCGGAGACAGGGGCCCCAATCAGCCCCAGCATTTT. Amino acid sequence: CASSGDRGPNQPQHF.

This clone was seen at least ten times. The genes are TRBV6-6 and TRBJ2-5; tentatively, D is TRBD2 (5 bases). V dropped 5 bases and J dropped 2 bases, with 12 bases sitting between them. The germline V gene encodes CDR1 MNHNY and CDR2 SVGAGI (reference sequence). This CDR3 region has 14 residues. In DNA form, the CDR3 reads TGTGCCAGCAGTACTAGTCTCGAGCAAGAGACCCAGTACTTC. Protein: CASSTSLEQETQYF.

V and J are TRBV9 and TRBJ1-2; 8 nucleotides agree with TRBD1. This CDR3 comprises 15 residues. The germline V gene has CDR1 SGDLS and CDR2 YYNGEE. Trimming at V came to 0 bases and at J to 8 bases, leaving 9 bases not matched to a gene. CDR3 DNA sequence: TGTGCCAGCAGCGTAGCCGACAGGGGTTTACTCGGCTACACCTTC. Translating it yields CASSVADRGLLGYTF.

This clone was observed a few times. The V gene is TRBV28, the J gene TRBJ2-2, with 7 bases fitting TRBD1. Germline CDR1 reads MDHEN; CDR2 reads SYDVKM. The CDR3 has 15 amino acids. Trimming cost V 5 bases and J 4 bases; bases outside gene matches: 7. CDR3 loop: CASSTDRERTGELFF. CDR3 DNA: TGTGCCAGCAGTACAGACAGGGAACGCACCGGGGAGCTGTTTTTT. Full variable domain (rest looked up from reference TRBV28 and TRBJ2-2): DVKVTQSSRYLVKRTGEKVFLECVQDMDHENMFWYRQDPGLGLRLIYFSYDVKMKEKGDIPEGYSVSREKKERFSLILESASTNQTSMYLCASSTDRERTGELFFGEGSRLTVL.

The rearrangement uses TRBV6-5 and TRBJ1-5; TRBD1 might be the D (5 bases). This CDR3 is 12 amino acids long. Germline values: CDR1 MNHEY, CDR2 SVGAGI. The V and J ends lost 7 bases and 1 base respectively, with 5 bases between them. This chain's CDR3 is CASKGSNQPQHF. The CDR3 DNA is TGTGCCAGCAAGGGGAGCAATCAGCCCCAGCATTTT.

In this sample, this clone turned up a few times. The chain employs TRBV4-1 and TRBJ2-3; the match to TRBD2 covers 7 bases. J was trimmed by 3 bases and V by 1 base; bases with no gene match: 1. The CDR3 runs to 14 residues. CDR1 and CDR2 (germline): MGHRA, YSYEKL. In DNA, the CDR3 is TGCGCCAGCAGCCAAGGGCGGGAGACAGATACGCAGTATTTT. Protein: CASSQGRETDTQYF.

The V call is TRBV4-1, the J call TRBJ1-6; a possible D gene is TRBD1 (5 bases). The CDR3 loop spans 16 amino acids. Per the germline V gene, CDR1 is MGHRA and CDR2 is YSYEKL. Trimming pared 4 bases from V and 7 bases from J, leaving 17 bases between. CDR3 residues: CASSLFGHEVNSPLHF. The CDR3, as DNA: TGCGCCAGCAGCCTTTTCGGACACGAAGTAAATTCACCCCTCCACTTT.

This chain's CDR3 is CASSNSGRKNEQFF. CDR3 sequence (DNA): TGTGCCAGCAGCAATAGCGGGAGGAAAAATGAGCAGTTCTTC. V usage is TRBV7-2 and J usage is TRBJ2-1; 10 bases line up with TRBD2. Germline V gene lookup returns CDR1 SGHTA and CDR2 FQGNSA. Trimming cost V 5 bases and J 7 bases; bases outside gene matches: 5. CDR3 length: 14 amino acids. The full variable domain, its missing parts supplied by reference TRBV7-2 and TRBJ2-1, is GAGVSQSPSNKVTEKGKDVELRCDPISGHTALYWYRQSLGQGLEFLIYFQGNSAPDKSGLPSDRFSAERTGGSVSTLTIQRTQQEDSAVYLCASSNSGRKNEQFFGPGTRLTVL.

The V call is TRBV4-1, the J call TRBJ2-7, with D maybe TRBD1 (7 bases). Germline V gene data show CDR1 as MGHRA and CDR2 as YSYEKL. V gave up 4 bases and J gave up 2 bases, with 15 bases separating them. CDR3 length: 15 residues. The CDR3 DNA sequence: TGCGCCAGCAGCCTATCCCAGGGGGGCGCCTACGAGCAGTACTTC. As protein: CASSLSQGGAYEQYF.

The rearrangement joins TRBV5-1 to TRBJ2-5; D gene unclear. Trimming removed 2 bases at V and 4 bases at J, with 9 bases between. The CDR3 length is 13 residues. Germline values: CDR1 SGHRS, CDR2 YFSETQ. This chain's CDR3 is CASSFISGETQYF. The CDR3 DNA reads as TGCGCCAGCAGCTTCATCTCAGGAGAGACCCAGTACTTC.

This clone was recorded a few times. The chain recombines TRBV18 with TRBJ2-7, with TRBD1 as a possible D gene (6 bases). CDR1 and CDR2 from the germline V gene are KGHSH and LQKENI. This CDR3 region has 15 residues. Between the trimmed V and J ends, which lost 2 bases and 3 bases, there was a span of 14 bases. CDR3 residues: CASSPGQGPGYEQYF. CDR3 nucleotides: TGTGCCAGCTCACCAGGGCAGGGGCCCGGCTACGAGCAGTACTTC.

The CDR3: CASSARGRAKNIQYF. CDR3 bases: TGTGCCAGCAGCGCCAGGGGGAGAGCCAAAAACATTCAGTACTTC. The chain joins TRBV9 to TRBJ2-4, with TRBD1 identical over 7 bases. Germline V gene lookup returns CDR1 SGDLS and CDR2 YYNGEE. The CDR3 sequence is 15 residues long. Trimming at V came to 3 bases and at J to 0 bases, leaving 3 bases not matched to a gene.